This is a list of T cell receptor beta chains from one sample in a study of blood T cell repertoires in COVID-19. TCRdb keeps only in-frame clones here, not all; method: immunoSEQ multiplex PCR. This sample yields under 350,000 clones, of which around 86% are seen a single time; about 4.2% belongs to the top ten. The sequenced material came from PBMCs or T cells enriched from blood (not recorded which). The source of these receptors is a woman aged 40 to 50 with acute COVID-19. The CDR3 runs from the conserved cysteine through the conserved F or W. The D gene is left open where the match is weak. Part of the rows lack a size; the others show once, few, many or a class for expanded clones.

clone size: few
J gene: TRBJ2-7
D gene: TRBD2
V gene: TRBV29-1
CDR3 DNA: TGCAGCGTTGCCCGGGGGCTAGCGGGTCCCTACGAGCAGTACTTC
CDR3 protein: CSVARGLAGPYEQYF

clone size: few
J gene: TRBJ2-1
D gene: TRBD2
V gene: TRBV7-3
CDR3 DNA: TGTGCCAGCAGCTCCCCGGCGGGGGGGTACAATGAGCAGTTCTTC
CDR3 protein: CASSSPAGGYNEQFF

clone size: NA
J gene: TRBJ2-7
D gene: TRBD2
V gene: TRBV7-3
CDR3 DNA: TGTGCCAGCAGCTTAACACGGACTAGCGGGAGCTCCTACGAGCAGTACTTC
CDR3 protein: CASSLTRTSGSSYEQYF

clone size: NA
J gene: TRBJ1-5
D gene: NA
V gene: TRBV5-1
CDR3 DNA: TGCGCCAGCAGCTTGGAGGGGGGGAGCAATCAGCCCCAGCATTTT
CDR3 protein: CASSLEGGSNQPQHF

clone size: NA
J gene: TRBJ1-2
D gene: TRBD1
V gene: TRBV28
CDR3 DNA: TGTGCCAGCAGGCCAACAGGGGGCTTCTATGGCTACACCTTC
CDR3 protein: CASRPTGGFYGYTF

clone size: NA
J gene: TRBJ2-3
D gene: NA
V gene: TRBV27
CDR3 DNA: TGTGCCAGCAGTTTTTTGGAGGGCGGCACAGATACGCAGTATTTT
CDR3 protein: CASSFLEGGTDTQYF

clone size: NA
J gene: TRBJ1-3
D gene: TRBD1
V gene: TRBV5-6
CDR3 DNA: TGTGCCAGCAGCTTGCTCGACAGGGGCTCTGGAAACACCATATATTTT
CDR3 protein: CASSLLDRGSGNTIYF

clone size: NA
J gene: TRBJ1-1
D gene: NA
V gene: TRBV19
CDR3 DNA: TGTGCCAGCCTCCCGGGAGGGGGGGGTGACACTGAAGCTTTCTTT
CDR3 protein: CASLPGGGGDTEAFF

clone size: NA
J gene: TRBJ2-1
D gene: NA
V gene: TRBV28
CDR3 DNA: TGTGCCAGCAGTGCCGGACAGGCGGCGGGGAACAATGAGCAGTTCTTC
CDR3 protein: CASSAGQAAGNNEQFF

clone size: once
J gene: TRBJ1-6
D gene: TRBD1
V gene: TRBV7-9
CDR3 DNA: TGTGCCAGCAGCTTACACCGGGACAGGGGGAATTCACCCCTCCACTTT
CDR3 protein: CASSLHRDRGNSPLHF

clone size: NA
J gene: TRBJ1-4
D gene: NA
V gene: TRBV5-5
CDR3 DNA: TGTGCCAGCAGCTTTTTGGTTCTCAGGGGAATTGAAAAACTGTTTTTT
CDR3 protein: CASSFLVLRGIEKLFF

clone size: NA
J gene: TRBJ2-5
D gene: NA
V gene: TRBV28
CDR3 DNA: TGTGCCAGCGAGGGTGGGAAAGAGACCCAGTACTTC
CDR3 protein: CASEGGKETQYF

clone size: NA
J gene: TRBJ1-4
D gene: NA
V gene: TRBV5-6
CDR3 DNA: TGTGCCAGCAGCTTGGCGGCGGGAACTAATGAAAAACTGTTTTTT
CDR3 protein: CASSLAAGTNEKLFF

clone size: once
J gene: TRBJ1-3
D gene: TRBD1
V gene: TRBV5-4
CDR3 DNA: TGTGCCAGCAGCCTGAACACAGGGGTGGCAGGAAACACCATATATTTT
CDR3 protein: CASSLNTGVAGNTIYF

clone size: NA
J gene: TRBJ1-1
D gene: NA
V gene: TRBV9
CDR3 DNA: TGTGCCAGCAGTGAAGGGACATTGAACACTGAAGCTTTCTTT
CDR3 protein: CASSEGTLNTEAFF

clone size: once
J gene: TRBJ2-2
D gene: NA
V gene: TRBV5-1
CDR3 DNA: TGCGCCAGCAGCTTAAGACAGAACACCGGGGAGCTGTTTTTT
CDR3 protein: CASSLRQNTGELFF

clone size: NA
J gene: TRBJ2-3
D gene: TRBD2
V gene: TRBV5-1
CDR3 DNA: TGCGCCAGCAGCCCTTTAGCGGGAACGGGAGATACGCAGTATTTT
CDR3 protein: CASSPLAGTGDTQYF

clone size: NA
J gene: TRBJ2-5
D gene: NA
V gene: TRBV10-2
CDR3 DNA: TGCGCCAGCAGGAGGTCGACTCAAGAGACCCAGTACTTC
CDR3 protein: CASRRSTQETQYF

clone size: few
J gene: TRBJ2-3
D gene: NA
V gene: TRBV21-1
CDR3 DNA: TGTGCCAGCAGCAGCACCCCGGGACTAACAACCCCCCGCACAGATACGCAGTATTTT
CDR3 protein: CASSSTPGLTTPRTDTQYF

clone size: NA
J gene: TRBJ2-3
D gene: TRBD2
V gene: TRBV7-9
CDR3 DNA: TGTGCCAGCAGCCCAGCGGGGTCAAGAGATACGCAGTATTTT
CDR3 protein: CASSPAGSRDTQYF

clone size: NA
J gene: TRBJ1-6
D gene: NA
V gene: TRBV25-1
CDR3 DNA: TGTGCCAGCAGTGATTGGCAGTATAATTCACCCCTCCACTTT
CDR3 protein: CASSDWQYNSPLHF

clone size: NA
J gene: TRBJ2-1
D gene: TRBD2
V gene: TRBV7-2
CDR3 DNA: TGTGCCAGCAGCCCCCGGACTAGCCCGTCTTACTACAATGAGCAGTTCTTC
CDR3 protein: CASSPRTSPSYYNEQFF

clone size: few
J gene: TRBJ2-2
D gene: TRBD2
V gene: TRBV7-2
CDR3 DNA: TGTGCCAGCAGCCCGACTAGCGGGAGGACCGGGGAGCTGTTTTTT
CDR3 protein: CASSPTSGRTGELFF

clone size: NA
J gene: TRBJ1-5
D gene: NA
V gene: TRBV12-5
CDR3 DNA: TGTGCTAGTGCCCGGGGTTTAGGTTTGCCCCAGCATTTT
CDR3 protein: CASARGLGLPQHF

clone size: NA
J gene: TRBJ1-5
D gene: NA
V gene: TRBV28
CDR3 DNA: TGTGCCAGCAGTTTAATAATAGGGGGTAACAATCAGCCCCAGCATTTT
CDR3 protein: CASSLIIGGNNQPQHF

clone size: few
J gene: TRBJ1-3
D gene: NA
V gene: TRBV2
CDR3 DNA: TGTGCCAGCACGTCAGGGACACTTGACTCTGGAAACACCATATATTTT
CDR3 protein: CASTSGTLDSGNTIYF

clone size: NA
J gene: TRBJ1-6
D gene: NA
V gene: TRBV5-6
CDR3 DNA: TGTGCCAGCAGCCCCGGACATAGCAATTCACCCCTCCACTTT
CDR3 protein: CASSPGHSNSPLHF

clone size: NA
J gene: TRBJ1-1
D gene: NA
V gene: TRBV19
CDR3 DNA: TGTGCCAGTTCAAGGGGGGGACAACACACTGAAGCTTTCTTT
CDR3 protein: CASSRGGQHTEAFF

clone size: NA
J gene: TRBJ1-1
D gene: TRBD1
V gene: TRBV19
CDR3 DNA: TGTGCCAGTAGTACTGGGACAGGGCGAGCTTTCTTT
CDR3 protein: CASSTGTGRAFF

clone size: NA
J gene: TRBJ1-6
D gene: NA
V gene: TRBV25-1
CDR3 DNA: TGTGCCAGCAGTGCGGGGGTTGGATCACCCCTCCACTTT
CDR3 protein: CASSAGVGSPLHF

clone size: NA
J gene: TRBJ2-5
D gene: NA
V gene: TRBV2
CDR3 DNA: TGTGCCAGCAGACGAGAGTACCAAGAGACCCAGTACTTC
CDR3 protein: CASRREYQETQYF

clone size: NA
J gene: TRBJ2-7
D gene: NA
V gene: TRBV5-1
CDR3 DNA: TGCGCCAGCAGCACCGGACTGTACTACGAGCAGTACTTC
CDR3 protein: CASSTGLYYEQYF

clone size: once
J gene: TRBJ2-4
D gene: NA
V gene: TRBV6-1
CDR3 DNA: TGTGCCAGCAGTGAAGGGGGGCTAGCCAAAAACATTCAGTACTTC
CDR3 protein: CASSEGGLAKNIQYF

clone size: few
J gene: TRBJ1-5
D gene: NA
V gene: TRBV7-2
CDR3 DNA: TGTGCCAGCAGCTTATCGGGGGGTAGCAATCAGCCCCAGCATTTT
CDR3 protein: CASSLSGGSNQPQHF

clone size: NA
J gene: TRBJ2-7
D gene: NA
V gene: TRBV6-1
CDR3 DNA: TGTGCCAGCAGTGAAGGAGCTCGGTTTTACGAGCAGTACTTC
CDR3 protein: CASSEGARFYEQYF

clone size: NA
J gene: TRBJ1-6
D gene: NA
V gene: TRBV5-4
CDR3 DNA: TGTGCCAGCAGCTTGGACGGACGGCGGGGACATAATTCACCCCTCCACTTT
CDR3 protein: CASSLDGRRGHNSPLHF

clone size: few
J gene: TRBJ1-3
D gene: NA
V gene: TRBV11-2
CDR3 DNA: TGTGCCAGCAGCTTAGATCTGGTGCGCTCTGGAAACACCATATATTTT
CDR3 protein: CASSLDLVRSGNTIYF

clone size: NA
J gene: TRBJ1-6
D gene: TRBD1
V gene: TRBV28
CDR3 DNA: TGTGCCAGCAGTCCCAGACAGGGGAACAGTTTCGGTAATTCACCCCTCCACTTT
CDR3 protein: CASSPRQGNSFGNSPLHF

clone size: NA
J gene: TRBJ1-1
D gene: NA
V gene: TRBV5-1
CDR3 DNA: TGCGCCAGCAGCTTACATCAGAAGAACACTGAAGCTTTCTTT
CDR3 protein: CASSLHQKNTEAFF

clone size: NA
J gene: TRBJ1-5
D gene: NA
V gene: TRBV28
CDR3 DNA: TGTGCCAGCACCCCATTGGGCTCTTATAGCAATCAGCCCCAGCATTTT
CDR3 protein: CASTPLGSYSNQPQHF

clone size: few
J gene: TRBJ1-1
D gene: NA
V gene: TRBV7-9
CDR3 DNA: TGTGCCAGCAGCTTTCAGACCGGGAAGAACACTGAAGCTTTCTTT
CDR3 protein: CASSFQTGKNTEAFF

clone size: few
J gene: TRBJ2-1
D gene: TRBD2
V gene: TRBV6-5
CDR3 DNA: TGTGCCAGCAGTTCTAGCGGGGCAGGGTACAATGAGCAGTTCTTC
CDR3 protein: CASSSSGAGYNEQFF

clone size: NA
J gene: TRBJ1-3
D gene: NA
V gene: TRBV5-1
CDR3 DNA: TGCGCCAGCAGCCAACAGGGCTCTGGAAACACCATATATTTT
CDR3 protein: CASSQQGSGNTIYF

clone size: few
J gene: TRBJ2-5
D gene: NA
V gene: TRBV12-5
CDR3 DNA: TGTGCTAGTGGTTTGACTGGGCAGACCCAGTACTTC
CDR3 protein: CASGLTGQTQYF

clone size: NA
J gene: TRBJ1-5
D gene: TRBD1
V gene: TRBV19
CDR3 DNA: TGTGCCACAAAAAGTCCAGGGGGCTTTAGTGTTCATCAGCCCCAGCATTTT
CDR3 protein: CATKSPGGFSVHQPQHF